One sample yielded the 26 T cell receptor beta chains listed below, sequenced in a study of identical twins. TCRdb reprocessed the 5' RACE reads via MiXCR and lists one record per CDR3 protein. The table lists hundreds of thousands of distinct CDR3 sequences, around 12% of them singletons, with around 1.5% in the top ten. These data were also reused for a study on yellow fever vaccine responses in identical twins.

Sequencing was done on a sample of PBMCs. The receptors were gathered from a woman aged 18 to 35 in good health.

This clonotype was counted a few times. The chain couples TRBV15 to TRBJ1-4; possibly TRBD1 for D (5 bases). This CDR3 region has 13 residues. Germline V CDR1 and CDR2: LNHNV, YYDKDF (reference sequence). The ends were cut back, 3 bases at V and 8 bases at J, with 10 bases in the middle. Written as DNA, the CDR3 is TGTGCCACCAGCAGGTTCCAGGGAGAAAAACTGTTTTTT. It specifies CATSRFQGEKLFF.

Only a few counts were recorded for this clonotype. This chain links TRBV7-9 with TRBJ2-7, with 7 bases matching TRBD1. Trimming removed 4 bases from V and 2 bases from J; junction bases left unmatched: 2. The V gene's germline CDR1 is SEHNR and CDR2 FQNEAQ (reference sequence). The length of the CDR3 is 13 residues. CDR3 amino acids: CASSSTGPYEQYF. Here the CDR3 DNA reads TGTGCCAGCAGCTCGACAGGGCCCTACGAGCAGTACTTC.

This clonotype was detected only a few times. The CDR3 is CASSLNMLGGGTDTQYF. The CDR3 bases are TGCGCCAGCAGCTTGAATATGTTGGGCGGGGGAACAGATACGCAGTATTTT. The chain employs TRBV5-1 and TRBJ2-3, with 7 bases matching TRBD2. The CDR3 sequence is 17 residues long. The germline V gene encodes CDR1 SGHRS and CDR2 YFSETQ. J was trimmed by 3 bases and V by 1 base; bases with no gene match: 11.

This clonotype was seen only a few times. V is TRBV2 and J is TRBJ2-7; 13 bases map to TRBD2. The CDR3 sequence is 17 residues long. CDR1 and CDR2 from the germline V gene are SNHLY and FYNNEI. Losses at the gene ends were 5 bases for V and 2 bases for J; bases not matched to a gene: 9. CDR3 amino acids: CASSSLGTSGATYEQYF. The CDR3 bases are TGTGCCAGCAGTTCACTTGGGACTAGCGGGGCCACCTACGAGCAGTACTTC.

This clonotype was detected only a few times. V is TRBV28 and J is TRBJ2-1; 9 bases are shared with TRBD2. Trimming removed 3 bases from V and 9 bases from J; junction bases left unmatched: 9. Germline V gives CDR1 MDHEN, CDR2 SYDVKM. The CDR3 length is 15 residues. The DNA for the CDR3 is TGTGCCAGCAGTTTTAGGGCTAGCGGGACGTTTGAGCAGTTCTTC. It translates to CASSFRASGTFEQFF.

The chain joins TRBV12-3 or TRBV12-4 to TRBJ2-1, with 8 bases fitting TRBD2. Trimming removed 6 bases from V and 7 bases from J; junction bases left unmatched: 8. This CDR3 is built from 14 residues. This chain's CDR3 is CASRWTSLGNEQFF. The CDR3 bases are TGTGCCAGCAGATGGACTAGCTTGGGGAATGAGCAGTTCTTC.

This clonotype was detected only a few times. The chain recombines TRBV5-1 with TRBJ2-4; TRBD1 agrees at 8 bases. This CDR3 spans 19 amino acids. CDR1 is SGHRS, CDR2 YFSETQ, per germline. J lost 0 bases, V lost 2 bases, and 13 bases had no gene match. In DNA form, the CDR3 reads TGCGCCAGCAGCTTCCTATGGACAGGGCCTAAACTAGCCAAAAACATTCAGTACTTC. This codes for CASSFLWTGPKLAKNIQYF. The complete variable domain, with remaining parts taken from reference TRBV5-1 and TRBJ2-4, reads KAGVTQTPRYLIKTRGQQVTLSCSPISGHRSVSWYQQTPGQGLQFLFEYFSETQRNKGNFPGRFSGRQFSNSRSEMNVSTLELGDSALYLCASSFLWTGPKLAKNIQYFGAGTRLSVL.

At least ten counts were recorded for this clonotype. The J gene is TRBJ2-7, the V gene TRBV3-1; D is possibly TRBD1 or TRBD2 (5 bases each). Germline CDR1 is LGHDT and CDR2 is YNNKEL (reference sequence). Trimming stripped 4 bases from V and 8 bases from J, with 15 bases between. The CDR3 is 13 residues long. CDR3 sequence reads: CASSRRDGAKQYF. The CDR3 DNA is TGTGCCAGCAGCCGAAGGGACGGCGCCAAGCAGTACTTC.

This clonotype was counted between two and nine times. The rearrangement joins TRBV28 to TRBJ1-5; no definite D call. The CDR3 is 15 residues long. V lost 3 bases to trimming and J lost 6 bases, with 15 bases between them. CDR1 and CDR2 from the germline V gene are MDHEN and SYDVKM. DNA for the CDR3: TGTGCCAGCAGTTTGGGCCGACTGTATATTCAGCCCCAGCATTTT. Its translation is CASSLGRLYIQPQHF.

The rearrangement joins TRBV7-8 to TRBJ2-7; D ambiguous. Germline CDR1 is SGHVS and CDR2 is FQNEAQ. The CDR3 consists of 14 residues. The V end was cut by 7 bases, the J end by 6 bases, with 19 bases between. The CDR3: CASMGTPLTSEQYF. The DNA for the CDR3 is TGTGCCAGCATGGGTACACCGCTCACAAGCGAGCAGTACTTC.

This CDR3 reads CASSRNLGTSGVDTGELFF. The DNA for the CDR3 is TGTGCCAGCAGTCGTAACCTCGGGACTAGCGGAGTCGACACCGGGGAGCTGTTTTTT. The chain joins TRBV12-3 or TRBV12-4 to TRBJ2-2; 11 bases agree with TRBD2. The CDR3 has 19 amino acids. The J segment lost 3 bases and the V segment lost 5 bases, leaving 14 bases of the junction unmatched.

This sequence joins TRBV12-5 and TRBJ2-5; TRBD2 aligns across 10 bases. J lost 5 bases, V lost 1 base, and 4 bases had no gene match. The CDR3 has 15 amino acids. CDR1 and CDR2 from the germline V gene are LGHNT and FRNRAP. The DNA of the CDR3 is TGTGCTAGTGGTTTGGGTAGCGGGAGGAGGGAGACCCAGTACTTC. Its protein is CASGLGSGRRETQYF.

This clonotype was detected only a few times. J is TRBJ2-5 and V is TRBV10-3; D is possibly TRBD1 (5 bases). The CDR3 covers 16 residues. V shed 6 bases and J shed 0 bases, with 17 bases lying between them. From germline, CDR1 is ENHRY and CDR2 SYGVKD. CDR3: CAISELSGADQETQYF. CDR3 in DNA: TGTGCCATCAGCGAGCTTAGTGGGGCAGACCAAGAGACCCAGTACTTC.

CDR3: CASNDTPYEQYF. The CDR3 bases are TGTGCCTCCAATGACACACCCTACGAGCAGTACTTC. The V and J genes are TRBV10-3 and TRBJ2-7; D call uncertain. Germline V gives CDR1 ENHRY, CDR2 SYGVKD. The V end lost 11 bases, the J end lost 2 bases, and 13 bases lay between the germline ends. The CDR3 spans 12 residues.

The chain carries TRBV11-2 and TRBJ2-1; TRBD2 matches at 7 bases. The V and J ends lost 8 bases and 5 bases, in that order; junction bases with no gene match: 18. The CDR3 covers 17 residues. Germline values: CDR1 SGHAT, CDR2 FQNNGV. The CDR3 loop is CASRGLAGITNNNEQFF. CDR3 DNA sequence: TGTGCCAGCCGGGGATTAGCGGGCATTACCAACAACAATGAGCAGTTCTTC.

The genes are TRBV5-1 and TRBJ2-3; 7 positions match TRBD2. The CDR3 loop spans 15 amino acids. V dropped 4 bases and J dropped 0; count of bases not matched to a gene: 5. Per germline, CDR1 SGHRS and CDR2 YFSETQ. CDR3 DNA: TGCGCCAGCAGCCACAGCGGGGCTAGCACAGATACGCAGTATTTT. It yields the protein CASSHSGASTDTQYF.

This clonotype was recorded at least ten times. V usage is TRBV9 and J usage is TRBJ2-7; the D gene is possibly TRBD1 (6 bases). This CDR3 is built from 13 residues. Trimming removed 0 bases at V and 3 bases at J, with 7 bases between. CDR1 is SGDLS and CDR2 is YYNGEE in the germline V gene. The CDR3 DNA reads TGTGCCAGCAGCGTAGCACAGGGCTACGAGCAGTACTTC. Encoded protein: CASSVAQGYEQYF.

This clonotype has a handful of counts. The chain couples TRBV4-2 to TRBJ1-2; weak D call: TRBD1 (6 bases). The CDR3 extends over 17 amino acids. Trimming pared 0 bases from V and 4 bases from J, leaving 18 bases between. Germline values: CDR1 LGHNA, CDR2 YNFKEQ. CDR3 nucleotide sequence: TGTGCCAGCAGCCAAGATCAGGCGTCAGGGGCCATCTATGGCTACACCTTC. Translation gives CASSQDQASGAIYGYTF.

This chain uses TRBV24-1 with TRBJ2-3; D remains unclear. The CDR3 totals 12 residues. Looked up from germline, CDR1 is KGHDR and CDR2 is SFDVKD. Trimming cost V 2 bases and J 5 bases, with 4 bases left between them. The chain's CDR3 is CATSDSGDTQYF. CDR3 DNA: TGTGCCACCAGTGATTCGGGAGATACGCAGTATTTT.

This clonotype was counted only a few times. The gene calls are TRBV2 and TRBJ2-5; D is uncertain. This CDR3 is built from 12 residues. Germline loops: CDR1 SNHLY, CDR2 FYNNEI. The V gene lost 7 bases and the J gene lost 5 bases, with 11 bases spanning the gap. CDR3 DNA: TGTGCCAGCAAGAGGTTGGGGGAGACCCAGTACTTC. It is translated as CASKRLGETQYF.

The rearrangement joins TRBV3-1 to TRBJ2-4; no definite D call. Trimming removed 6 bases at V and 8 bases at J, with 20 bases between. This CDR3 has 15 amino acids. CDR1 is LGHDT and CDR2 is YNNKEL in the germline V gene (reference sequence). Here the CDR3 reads CASRRSSVPNDIQYF. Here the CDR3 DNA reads TGTGCCAGCAGACGCTCTAGTGTTCCTAACGACATTCAGTACTTC.

Written as DNA, the CDR3 is TGTGCCAGCAGACTGGGACAGCACCAAGAGACCCAGTACTTC. The encoded protein is CASRLGQHQETQYF. The chain couples TRBV6-1 to TRBJ2-5; the match to TRBD1 covers 7 bases. The ends lost 6 bases at V and 0 bases at J; junction bases unmatched: 4. The germline CDR1 and CDR2 sequences are MNHNS and SASEGT. The CDR3 runs 14 residues.

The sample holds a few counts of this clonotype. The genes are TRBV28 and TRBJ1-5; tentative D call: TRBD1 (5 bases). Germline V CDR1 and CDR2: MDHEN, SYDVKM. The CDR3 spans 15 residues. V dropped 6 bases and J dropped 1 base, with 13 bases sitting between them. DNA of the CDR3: TGTGCCAGCAGGGGCAGGGAAGTAAGCAATCAGCCCCAGCATTTT. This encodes CASRGREVSNQPQHF.

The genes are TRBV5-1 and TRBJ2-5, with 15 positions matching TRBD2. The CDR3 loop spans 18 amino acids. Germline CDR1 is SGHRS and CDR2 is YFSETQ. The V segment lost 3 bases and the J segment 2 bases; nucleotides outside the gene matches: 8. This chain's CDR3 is CASSSGLAGGRRQETQYF. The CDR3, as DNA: TGCGCCAGCAGCTCTGGACTAGCGGGAGGGAGGAGACAAGAGACCCAGTACTTC.

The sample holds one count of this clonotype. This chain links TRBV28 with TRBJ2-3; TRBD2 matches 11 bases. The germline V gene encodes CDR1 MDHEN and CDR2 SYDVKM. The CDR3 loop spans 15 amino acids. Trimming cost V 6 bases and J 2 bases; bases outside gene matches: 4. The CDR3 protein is CASRLAGAITDTQYF. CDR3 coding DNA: TGTGCCAGCAGACTAGCGGGGGCCATCACAGATACGCAGTATTTT.

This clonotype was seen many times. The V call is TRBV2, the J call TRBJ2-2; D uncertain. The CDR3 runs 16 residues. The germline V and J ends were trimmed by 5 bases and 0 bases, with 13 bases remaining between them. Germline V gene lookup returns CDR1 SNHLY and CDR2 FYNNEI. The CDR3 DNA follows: TGTGCCAGCAGTCCTTTAGTCGGTACGAACACCGGGGAGCTGTTTTTT. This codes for CASSPLVGTNTGELFF.